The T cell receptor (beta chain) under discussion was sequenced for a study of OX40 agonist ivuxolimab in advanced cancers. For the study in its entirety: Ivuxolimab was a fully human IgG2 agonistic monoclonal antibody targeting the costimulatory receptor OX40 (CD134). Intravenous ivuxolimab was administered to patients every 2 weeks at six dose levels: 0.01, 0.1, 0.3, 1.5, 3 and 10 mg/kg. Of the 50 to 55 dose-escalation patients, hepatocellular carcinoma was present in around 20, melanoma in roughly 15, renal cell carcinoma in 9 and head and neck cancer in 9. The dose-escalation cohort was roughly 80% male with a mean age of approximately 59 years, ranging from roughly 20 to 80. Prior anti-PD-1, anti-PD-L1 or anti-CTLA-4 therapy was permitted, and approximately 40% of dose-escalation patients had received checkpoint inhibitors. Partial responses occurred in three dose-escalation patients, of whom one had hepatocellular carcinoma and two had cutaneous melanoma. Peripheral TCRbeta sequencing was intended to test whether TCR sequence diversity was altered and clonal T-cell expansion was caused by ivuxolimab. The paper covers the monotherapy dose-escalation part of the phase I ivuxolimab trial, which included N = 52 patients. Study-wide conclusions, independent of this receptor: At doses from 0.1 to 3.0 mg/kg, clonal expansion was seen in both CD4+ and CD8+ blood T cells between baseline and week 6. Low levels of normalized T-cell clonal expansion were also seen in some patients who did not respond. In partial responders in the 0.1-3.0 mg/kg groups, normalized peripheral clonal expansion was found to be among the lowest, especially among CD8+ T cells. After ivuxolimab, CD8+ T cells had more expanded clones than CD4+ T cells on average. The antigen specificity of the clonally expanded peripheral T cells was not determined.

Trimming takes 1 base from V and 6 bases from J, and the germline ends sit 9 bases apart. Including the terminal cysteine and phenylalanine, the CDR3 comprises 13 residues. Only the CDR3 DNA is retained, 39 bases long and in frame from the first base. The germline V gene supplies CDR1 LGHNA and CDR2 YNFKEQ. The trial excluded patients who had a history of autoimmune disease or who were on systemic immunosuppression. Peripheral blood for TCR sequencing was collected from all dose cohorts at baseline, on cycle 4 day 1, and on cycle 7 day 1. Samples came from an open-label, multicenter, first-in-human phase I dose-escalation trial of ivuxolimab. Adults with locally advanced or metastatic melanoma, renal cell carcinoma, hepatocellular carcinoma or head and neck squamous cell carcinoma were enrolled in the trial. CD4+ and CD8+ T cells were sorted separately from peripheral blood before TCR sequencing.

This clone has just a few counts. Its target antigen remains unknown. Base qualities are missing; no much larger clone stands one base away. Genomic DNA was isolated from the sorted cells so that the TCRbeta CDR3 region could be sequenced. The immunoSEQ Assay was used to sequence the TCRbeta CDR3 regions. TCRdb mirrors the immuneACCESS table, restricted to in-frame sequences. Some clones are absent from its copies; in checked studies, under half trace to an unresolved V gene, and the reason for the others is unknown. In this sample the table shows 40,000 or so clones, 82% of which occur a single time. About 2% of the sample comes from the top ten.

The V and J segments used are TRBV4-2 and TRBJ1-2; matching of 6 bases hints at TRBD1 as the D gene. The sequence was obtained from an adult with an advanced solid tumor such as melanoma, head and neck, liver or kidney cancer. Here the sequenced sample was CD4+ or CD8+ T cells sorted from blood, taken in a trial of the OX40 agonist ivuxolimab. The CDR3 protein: CASSQAGGDGYTF. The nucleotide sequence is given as TGTGCCAGCAGCCAAGCCGGGGGCGATGGCTACACCTTC.